This T cell receptor beta chain was identified during a study of T cells after yellow fever vaccination. Whole-study context: Libraries from low-cell-number fractions were prepared with the SMART-Seq v4 Ultra Low Input RNA kit.

The CDR3 runs 16 residues. Unmatched junction bases numbered 11, after V lost 0 bases and J lost 5 bases. Germline CDR1 is DFQATT and CDR2 is SNEGSKA (reference sequence). TCRdb processed the 5' RACE reads anew with MiXCR; each CDR3 protein has one entry. The sample lists hundreds of thousands of distinct CDR3 sequences, 8% to 9.5% seen once, with 17% in the top ten. The input for sequencing was PBMCs, taken more than 40 days after the first yellow fever vaccination. The sequence came from a man younger than 35 who received the YFV17D yellow fever vaccine. The chain couples TRBV20-1 to TRBJ2-5; TRBD2 matches at 8 bases. DNA for the CDR3: TGCAGTGCTAGAGATGGCGGGGACCGGGGGGGCGAGACCCAGTACTTC. Its translation: CSARDGGDRGGETQYF.